One sample yielded the 16 T cell receptor beta chains listed below, sequenced in a study of CD8 T cells in Susac syndrome (dated by TCRdb to the late 2010s). The library relied on the immunoSEQ multiplex PCR assay. RNA was extracted using the RNeasy kit, and roughly 0.5 to 1 microgram was reverse transcribed with random hexamers. TCRdb reanalyzed the raw reads on its own, using fastp at Q25 for trimming and MiXCR for clone calling, and kept in-frame beta chains. When rows share a CDR3 protein, they turn into one entry using the most common DNA and genes. Counted in this sample were 190,000 or so distinct CDR3 sequences; roughly 94% of them appeared once. Approximately 0.081% of the sample is taken by the ten largest. Sequencing was performed on CD4+ T cells from PBMCs. Every receptor here comes from a human donor with multiple sclerosis.

The chain recombines TRBV2 with TRBJ2-6; TRBD1 matches 8 bases. This CDR3 is built from 17 residues. After removal of 5 bases from V and 0 bases from J, the junction contained 6 bases not matched to a gene. Germline V gene data show CDR1 as SNHLY and CDR2 as FYNNEI. This chain's CDR3 is CASSSDRDPSGANVLTF. DNA of the CDR3: TGTGCCAGCAGTTCGGACAGGGACCCCTCTGGGGCCAACGTCCTGACTTTC.

V usage is TRBV29-1 and J usage is TRBJ2-5, with D possibly matching TRBD2 (5 bases). CDR1 and CDR2 from the germline V gene are SQVTM and ANQGSEA. This CDR3 region has 11 residues. Trimming left V 8 bases short and J 5 bases short, with 12 bases between. The CDR3 sequence is CSTQTGETQYF. The CDR3 coding sequence is TGCAGCACTCAGACGGGGGAGACCCAGTACTTC.

This sequence joins TRBV6-5 and TRBJ2-5, with TRBD2 identical over 8 bases. Germline V gene data show CDR1 as MNHEY and CDR2 as SVGAGI. CDR3 size: 15 residues. The trim removed 6 bases at V and 4 bases at J, leaving 10 bases unmatched. For the CDR3, the DNA is TGTGCCAGCAGCCTACCAGCGGGGGATGGAGAGACCCAGTACTTC. Translated, it gives CASSLPAGDGETQYF.

The chain has TRBV30 and TRBJ1-5; 7 bases are shared with TRBD1. Losses at the gene ends were 5 bases for V and 3 bases for J; bases not matched to a gene: 4. Germline CDR1 reads GTSNPN; CDR2 reads SVGIG (reference sequence). CDR3 length: 13 amino acids. CDR3 sequence reads: CAWGGQSNQPQHF. The CDR3 coding sequence is TGTGCCTGGGGGGGACAGTCCAATCAGCCCCAGCATTTT. Together with reference TRBV30 and TRBJ1-5, the CDR3 gives the full variable domain: SQTIHQWPATLVQPVGSPLSLECTVEGTSNPNLYWYRQAAGRGLQLLFYSVGIGQISSEVPQNLSASRPQDRQFILSSKKLLLSDSGFYLCAWGGQSNQPQHFGDGTRLSIL.

This clonotype was detected once. The chain couples TRBV20-1 to TRBJ2-5, with D hard to call. CDR1 and CDR2 from the germline V gene are DFQATT and SNEGSKA (reference sequence). V shed 6 bases and J shed 0 bases, with 14 bases lying between them. There are 14 residues in the CDR3. For the CDR3, the DNA is TGCAGTGCCCCCGACCATAAGGACCAAGAGACCCAGTACTTC. Its protein product is CSAPDHKDQETQYF.

The chain employs TRBV9 and TRBJ2-5; 7 nucleotides align to TRBD2. After removal of 0 bases from V and 5 bases from J, the junction contained 7 bases not matched to a gene. Looked up from germline, CDR1 is SGDLS and CDR2 is YYNGEE. CDR3 length equals 15 residues. CDR3 amino acids: CASSVAPAGWETQYF. DNA for the CDR3: TGTGCCAGCAGCGTAGCACCAGCGGGGTGGGAGACCCAGTACTTC.

J is TRBJ2-7 and V is TRBV4-2, with a tentative D call TRBD2 (5 bases). Germline CDR1 and CDR2: LGHNA and YNFKEQ. The CDR3 has 17 amino acids. The V end lost 0 bases, the J end lost 1 base, and 16 bases lay between the germline ends. CDR3 sequence reads: CASSQDLRGSKSYEQYF. The CDR3 DNA follows: TGTGCCAGCAGCCAAGATCTGAGAGGGTCTAAATCCTACGAGCAGTACTTC.

In its sample, this clonotype was seen once. The rearrangement uses TRBV3-1 and TRBJ1-6; TRBD1 is a possible D gene (6 bases). This CDR3 spans 15 amino acids. The ends were cut back, 5 bases at V and 10 bases at J, with 18 bases in the middle. CDR1 is LGHDT and CDR2 is YNNKEL in the germline V gene (reference sequence). This CDR3 reads CASSSSSGGVSPLHF. The DNA of the CDR3 is TGTGCCAGCAGCTCCTCTTCGGGGGGCGTCTCACCCCTCCACTTT.

CDR3 loop: CASIQDSTNTEAFF. CDR3 sequence (DNA): TGCGCCAGCATACAAGACTCTACAAACACTGAAGCTTTCTTT. The chain couples TRBV5-1 to TRBJ1-1; D remains unclear. The germline V gene encodes CDR1 SGHRS and CDR2 YFSETQ. Trimming removed 6 bases at V and 2 bases at J, with 14 bases between. The CDR3 extends over 14 amino acids.

This chain joins TRBV3-1 and TRBJ2-3; D uncertain. CDR3 size: 15 residues. The V end lost 2 bases, the J end lost 14 bases, and 23 bases lay between the germline ends. Germline V gene lookup returns CDR1 LGHDT and CDR2 YNNKEL (reference sequence). In DNA, the CDR3 is TGTGCCAGCAGCCAACAAATTGGACCCGCGGCTACTCCGTATTTT. It is translated as CASSQQIGPAATPYF.

J is TRBJ2-7 and V is TRBV4-1, with TRBD2 as a possible D gene (6 bases). The germline V gene has CDR1 MGHRA and CDR2 YSYEKL. V shed 0 bases and J shed 0 bases, with 15 bases lying between them. The CDR3 consists of 17 residues. CDR3 sequence (DNA): TGCGCCAGCAGCCAAGATCTGAGGAGGGGAAGCTCCTACGAGCAGTACGTC. It translates to CASSQDLRRGSSYEQYV.

In its sample, this clonotype was seen once. The chain is built from TRBV2 and TRBJ2-2; the D is unclear. CDR1 is SNHLY and CDR2 is FYNNEI in the germline V gene. V was shortened by 6 bases and J by 6 bases, with 14 bases between the two germline ends. The CDR3 spans 14 residues. The CDR3 protein is CASSDHPPPGELFF. The CDR3 coding sequence is TGTGCCAGCAGCGACCACCCCCCACCCGGGGAGCTGTTTTTT.

The gene calls are TRBV12-3 or TRBV12-4 and TRBJ2-1; 14 bases fit TRBD2. Trimming removed 7 bases from V and 5 bases from J; junction bases left unmatched: 4. The CDR3 is 15 amino acids. The CDR3 here is CASTTGLAGDNEQFF. The CDR3 DNA follows: TGTGCCAGCACCACGGGACTAGCGGGGGACAATGAGCAGTTCTTC.

The chain combines TRBV12-3 or TRBV12-4 with TRBJ1-5; D possibly corresponds to TRBD1 (5 bases). This CDR3 is built from 13 residues. Trimming shortened V by 3 bases and J by 7 bases, and 10 bases separated the two germline ends. CDR3 sequence (DNA): TGTGCCAGCAGTTTGGGGCTGGGGCAGCCCCAGCATTTT. Protein product: CASSLGLGQPQHF.

This sequence joins TRBV20-1 and TRBJ2-5; weak D call: TRBD1 (6 bases). V shed 2 bases and J shed 5 bases, with 12 bases lying between them. The germline V gene has CDR1 DFQATT and CDR2 SNEGSKA (reference sequence). This CDR3 has 13 residues. The CDR3 region has the DNA TGCAGTGCTAGATATTCAGGGGCCGAGACCCAGTACTTC. Its translation: CSARYSGAETQYF.

The V gene is TRBV3-1, the J gene TRBJ2-5, with no clear D. There are 13 residues in the CDR3. Germline values: CDR1 LGHDT, CDR2 YNNKEL (reference sequence). With 1 base removed from V and 3 bases from J, the gap between germline ends came to 6 bases. CDR3 nucleotides: TGTGCCAGCAGCCAAGGGGCGAAAGAGACCCAGTACTTC. Protein: CASSQGAKETQYF.